This T cell receptor beta chain was identified during a study of blood T cell repertoires in COVID-19. This table comes from immunoSEQ multiplex PCR, and its TCRdb copy is limited to in-frame clones, with some not included. Found here are under 150,000 clones, around 82% of them singletons; the top ten hold 3% to 4%. This study enrolled people aged roughly 18 to 100 from around 26 US geographic areas. The sequence was obtained from a middle-aged man in a cohort exposed to, infected with or recovered from COVID-19 (not recorded which). The material sequenced was PBMCs or T cells enriched from blood (not recorded which).

The CDR3 region is CASRGVGDQPQHF. The CDR3 DNA reads as TGTGCCAGCAGAGGGGTCGGCGATCAGCCCCAGCATTTT. The genes are TRBV2 and TRBJ1-5; maybe TRBD1 (5 bases). CDR1 SNHLY and CDR2 FYNNEI come from the germline V gene. The length of the CDR3 is 13 residues. The ends were cut back, 6 bases at V and 5 bases at J, with 11 bases in the middle.